A single sample gave rise to the 28 T cell receptor beta chains below, sequenced in a study of T cells in narcolepsy. Sequencing was performed with immunoSEQ multiplex PCR; in TCRdb, only in-frame clones are kept and a portion is missing. The data contain about 27,000 clones, approximately 85% of them singletons. Sequenced material: memory (CD45RA-) CD4+ T cells from blood. All receptors derive from a human donor in good health.

The chain has TRBV4-1 and TRBJ2-7, with D possibly TRBD2 on 6 matching bases. This CDR3 has 14 residues. V lost 1 base to trimming and J lost 3 bases, with 10 bases between them. Germline CDR1 and CDR2: MGHRA and YSYEKL. The CDR3: CASSQVGGNYEQYF. Written as DNA, the CDR3 is TGCGCCAGCAGCCAAGTGGGCGGGAACTACGAGCAGTACTTC.

J is TRBJ1-4 and V is TRBV5-1, with 9 nucleotides matching TRBD1. The CDR3 consists of 14 residues. The junction had 5 bases not matched to a gene; V was cut back by 7 bases and J by 4 bases. Germline CDR1 and CDR2: SGHRS and YFSETQ. This chain's CDR3 is CASRPGQGNEKLFF. In DNA form, the CDR3 reads TGCGCCAGCCGGCCGGGACAGGGTAATGAAAAACTGTTTTTT. The full variable domain, completed using reference TRBV5-1 and TRBJ1-4, is KAGVTQTPRYLIKTRGQQVTLSCSPISGHRSVSWYQQTPGQGLQFLFEYFSETQRNKGNFPGRFSGRQFSNSRSEMNVSTLELGDSALYLCASRPGQGNEKLFFGSGTQLSVL.

This clone has more than one count but fewer than ten. The V call is TRBV18, the J call TRBJ2-7; 8 positions match TRBD1. This CDR3 contains 14 residues. Germline CDR1 and CDR2: KGHSH and LQKENI. Unmatched junction bases numbered 7, after V lost 4 bases and J lost 5 bases. The DNA for the CDR3 is TGTGCCAGCTCACACAAGACAGGGGCCAACGAGCAGTACTTC. This codes for CASSHKTGANEQYF.

This chain joins TRBV7-6 and TRBJ2-3; tentative D call: TRBD2 (6 bases). This CDR3 has 14 amino acids. Trimming stripped 1 base from V and 3 bases from J, with 8 bases between. The germline V gene has CDR1 SGHVS and CDR2 FNYEAQ. CDR3: CASSLVGSTDTQYF. The CDR3, as DNA: TGTGCCAGCAGCTTAGTCGGGAGTACAGATACGCAGTATTTT.

This rearrangement joins TRBV6-1 to TRBJ1-1, with D hard to call. The germline V gene encodes CDR1 MNHNS and CDR2 SASEGT. V gave up 8 bases and J gave up 4 bases, with 11 bases separating them. This CDR3 has 12 residues. The CDR3 reads CASVLRATEAFF. The CDR3 DNA follows: TGTGCCAGCGTCCTACGCGCCACTGAAGCTTTCTTT.

The chain uses TRBV23-1 and TRBJ2-7, with TRBD1 matching over 9 bases. TRBV23-1 is identified as an open reading frame with a role that is uncertain. The CDR3 is made up of 16 amino acids. J was trimmed by 3 bases and V by 5 bases; bases with no gene match: 11. CDR3 DNA sequence: TGCGCCAGCAGTTCCGCCCCAGACAGGGGGAGCTACGAGCAGTACTTC. Translation gives CASSSAPDRGSYEQYF.

On this clone itself: Germline is not matched at one junction end, which may reflect a read error. The chain is built from TRBV7-3 and TRBJ1-2, with D tentatively TRBD1 (6 bases). CDR1 SGHTA and CDR2 FQGTGA come from the germline V gene. The CDR3 has 13 amino acids. CDR3 in DNA: TGTGCCAGCAGCCGGAACATCGGTCTGAGACAGGTCTTC. Its translation: CASSRNIGLRQVF.

The DNA of the CDR3 is TGTGCCAGCAGCGTCGGTTTTGGCTACACCTTC. Translation: CASSVGFGYTF. This sequence joins TRBV2 and TRBJ1-2; D not certain. In germline, CDR1 is SNHLY, CDR2 FYNNEI. The CDR3 has 11 amino acids. The ends were cut back, 6 bases at V and 7 bases at J, with 9 bases in the middle.

This clone appeared a single time. The chain links TRBV28 to TRBJ2-1, with D perhaps given as TRBD1 or TRBD2 (6 bases each). Trimming shortened V by 6 bases and J by 2 bases, and 23 bases separated the two germline ends. CDR1 is MDHEN and CDR2 is SYDVKM in the germline V gene. The CDR3 is 18 residues long. The CDR3 DNA follows: TGTGCCAGCAGCCGGGGGACAACTTGGAGGCCGGCCTACAATGAGCAGTTCTTC. Protein product: CASSRGTTWRPAYNEQFF.

This rearrangement joins TRBV27 to TRBJ1-2; the D is unclear. V gave up 5 bases and J gave up 8 bases, with 18 bases separating them. The CDR3 sequence is 14 residues long. CDR1 and CDR2 (germline): MNHEY, SMNVEV (reference sequence). The CDR3 DNA sequence: TGTGCCAGCAGTCCTGATGCAGGTTTTGGCGGCTACACCTTC. It encodes CASSPDAGFGGYTF.

This sequence joins TRBV18 and TRBJ2-3; D is ambiguous. The CDR3 is 15 residues long. The germline V and J ends were trimmed by 0 bases and 0 bases, with 7 bases remaining between them. Per the germline V gene, CDR1 is KGHSH and CDR2 is LQKENI. The CDR3 spells CASSPPSGSTDTQYF. The CDR3 coding sequence is TGTGCCAGCTCACCACCGTCTGGTAGCACAGATACGCAGTATTTT.

The rearrangement links TRBV25-1 to TRBJ1-1; 11 bases are a match to TRBD1. The CDR3 is 16 amino acids. V gave up 4 bases and J gave up 4 bases; unmatched junction bases: 8. Germline loops: CDR1 MGHDK, CDR2 SYGVNS. The CDR3, as DNA: TGTGCCAGCAGTGCAGCGGGGACAGGGGGAATCACTGAAGCTTTCTTT. Protein: CASSAAGTGGITEAFF.

The rearrangement joins TRBV5-1 to TRBJ1-1; TRBD1 matches at 10 bases. Trimming removed 3 bases from V and 5 bases from J; junction bases left unmatched: 4. Per germline, CDR1 SGHRS and CDR2 YFSETQ. This CDR3 spans 14 amino acids. The CDR3 region is CASSSGQGKTEAFF. The CDR3, as DNA: TGCGCCAGCAGCTCGGGACAGGGGAAGACTGAAGCTTTCTTT.

V is TRBV6-5 and J is TRBJ2-6; the D is unclear. Germline values: CDR1 MNHEY, CDR2 SVGAGI. The CDR3 covers 15 residues. The V end was cut by 8 bases, the J end by 0 bases, with 11 bases between. CDR3 in amino acids: CASVPWGSGANVLTF. The CDR3 DNA follows: TGTGCCAGCGTACCCTGGGGCTCTGGGGCCAACGTCCTGACTTTC.

The chain uses TRBV11-2 and TRBJ2-3, with D perhaps assigned TRBD1 or TRBD2 (6 bases each). In germline, CDR1 is SGHAT, CDR2 FQNNGV. The CDR3 length is 16 residues. V lost 4 bases to trimming and J lost 7 bases, with 21 bases between them. The CDR3 loop reads CASSWSKGGLMNTQYF. In nucleotides, the CDR3 is TGTGCCAGCAGCTGGTCTAAGGGGGGCCTCATGAATACGCAGTATTTT. The entire variable domain, with the rest obtained from reference TRBV11-2 and TRBJ2-3, is as follows: EAGVAQSPRYKIIEKRQSVAFWCNPISGHATLYWYQQILGQGPKLLIQFQNNGVVDDSQLPKDRFSAERLKGVDSTLKIQPAKLEDSAVYLCASSWSKGGLMNTQYFGPGTRLTVL.

The chain couples TRBV19 to TRBJ2-5; D not resolved. Germline V gives CDR1 LNHDA, CDR2 SQIVND (reference sequence). V was pared by 4 bases and J by 2 bases, with 8 bases between. This CDR3 is built from 13 residues. The CDR3 loop is CASSTQRQETQYF. Here the CDR3 DNA reads TGTGCCAGTAGTACCCAGAGACAAGAGACCCAGTACTTC.

The rearrangement links TRBV5-1 to TRBJ1-2; 9 positions match TRBD1. The CDR3 is 12 residues long. Germline values: CDR1 SGHRS, CDR2 YFSETQ. The V segment lost 4 bases and the J segment 6 bases; nucleotides outside the gene matches: 1. CDR3 protein: CASSRTGDGYTF. In DNA form, the CDR3 reads TGCGCCAGCAGCCGGACAGGGGATGGCTACACCTTC.

This chain uses TRBV28 with TRBJ2-1; D is possibly TRBD2 (5 bases). The length of the CDR3 is 15 residues. Between the trimmed V and J ends, which lost 3 bases and 8 bases, there was a span of 17 bases. Germline V lookup: CDR1 MDHEN, CDR2 SYDVKM. The DNA for the CDR3 is TGTGCCAGCAGTTTCGGGATAGGACCTGAGGATGAGCAGTTCTTC. This encodes CASSFGIGPEDEQFF.

This chain uses TRBV7-9 with TRBJ2-7; D assignment may be TRBD1 or TRBD2 (5 bases each). The ends were cut back, 6 bases at V and 0 bases at J, with 12 bases in the middle. CDR3 length: 14 residues. Germline CDR1 is SEHNR and CDR2 is FQNEAQ (reference sequence). CDR3 residues: CASSLGRSSYEQYF. Written as DNA, the CDR3 is TGTGCCAGCAGTTTGGGACGGAGCTCCTACGAGCAGTACTTC.

This chain joins TRBV4-3 and TRBJ2-3, with unresolved D. The germline gives CDR1 LGHNA, CDR2 YSLEER. The CDR3 is 14 residues long. Trimming took off 1 base at V and 6 bases at J, with 11 bases between the two ends. CDR3 in DNA: TGCGCCAGCAGCCAAGTTCCCGACGGGGATACGCAGTATTTT. Translating gives CASSQVPDGDTQYF.

The V call is TRBV14, the J call TRBJ2-6, with D perhaps TRBD1 (6 bases). V lost 1 base and J lost 4, with 11 bases in between. Germline V gives CDR1 SGHDN, CDR2 FVKESK. The CDR3 covers 16 residues. CDR3 in DNA: TGTGCCAGCAGCCAAGCAAGGGGGTTGGGGGCCAACGTCCTGACTTTC. This codes for CASSQARGLGANVLTF.

The V call is TRBV5-1, the J call TRBJ2-3; 7 bases match TRBD1. This CDR3 contains 15 residues. In germline, CDR1 is SGHRS, CDR2 YFSETQ. V was clipped by 4 bases and J by 2 bases; unmatched bases: 7. The CDR3 spells CASSLDRAITDTQYF. In DNA form, the CDR3 reads TGCGCCAGCAGCCTCGACAGGGCCATCACAGATACGCAGTATTTT.

The table lists this clone with a count of one. V and J are TRBV6-5 and TRBJ1-1; D is ambiguous. CDR1 and CDR2 from the germline V gene are MNHEY and SVGAGI. V was trimmed by 0 bases and J by 6 bases, leaving 8 bases between them. CDR3 length: 13 residues. CDR3: CASSYSGRAEAFF. Written as DNA, the CDR3 is TGTGCCAGCAGTTACTCCGGTCGGGCTGAAGCTTTCTTT.

V gene TRBV7-3 combines with J gene TRBJ2-5; the D gene could be TRBD1 or TRBD2 (5 bases each). CDR3 length: 13 amino acids. CDR1 is SGHTA, CDR2 FQGTGA, per germline. Deletions cut 3 bases from V and 3 bases from J, with 8 bases between. CDR3 DNA: TGTGCCAGCAGCTTTCGAGGGGAAGAGACCCAGTACTTC. Its translation: CASSFRGEETQYF.

The chain recombines TRBV7-2 with TRBJ1-2; D possibly corresponds to TRBD1 (6 bases). The ends were cut back, 4 bases at V and 4 bases at J, with 19 bases in the middle. Germline V gives CDR1 SGHTA, CDR2 FQGNSA. This CDR3 comprises 16 residues. The CDR3 DNA reads TGTGCCAGCAGCTCTGATGGCGGGGGGCAGACCTATGGCTACACCTTC. Its protein is CASSSDGGGQTYGYTF.

V usage is TRBV2 and J usage is TRBJ1-1; a possible D gene is TRBD1 (6 bases). The CDR3 runs to 12 residues. The ends were cut back, 3 bases at V and 13 bases at J, with 15 bases in the middle. Germline-derived CDR1 and CDR2 are SNHLY and FYNNEI. CDR3 sequence (DNA): TGTGCCAGCAGTGACCGGGACATTCAGGATTTCTTT. It specifies CASSDRDIQDFF.

The V call is TRBV4-2, the J call TRBJ2-1; possible D gene TRBD2, 5 bases. CDR3 length: 17 amino acids. V lost 4 bases to trimming and J lost 0 bases, with 16 bases between them. Germline CDR1 LGHNA, CDR2 YNFKEQ. The CDR3 loop is CASSRKLETSSYNEQFF. CDR3 in DNA: TGTGCCAGCAGCCGCAAACTAGAAACCAGCTCCTACAATGAGCAGTTCTTC.

This clone was counted once. The chain recombines TRBV28 with TRBJ2-1; possible D gene TRBD2, 6 bases. Germline assignment: CDR1 MDHEN and CDR2 SYDVKM. The CDR3 runs to 13 residues. Trimming removed 6 bases from V and 9 bases from J, with 15 bases in between. The CDR3 region has the DNA TGTGCCAGCAGGGGAGGAGGGGAAGTTGAGCAGTTCTTC. Amino acid sequence: CASRGGGEVEQFF.